This T cell receptor (beta chain) was captured in a study of T-cell reconstitution after alpha-beta-depleted transplantation in children. During its preparation, the TCRbeta library received unique molecular identifiers. TCRdb reprocessed the PCR reads with MiXCR, giving one entry per CDR3 protein. The table lists a few hundred thousand distinct CDR3 sequences, 10% to 13% of them singletons. Germline V CDR1 and CDR2: KGHDR, SFDVKD. V gave up 7 bases and J gave up 0 bases; unmatched junction bases: 7. The CDR3 spans 16 residues. Only a few counts were recorded for this clonotype. The material sequenced was PBMCs from the stem cell graft donor, taken from the stem cell graft. The receptor's source is a human donor who donated a stem cell graft to a child with acute lymphoblastic leukemia. This sequence joins TRBV24-1 and TRBJ2-2; 7 bases fit TRBD1. The CDR3 here is CATSLTGLTNTGELFF. The DNA of the CDR3 is TGTGCCACCAGCCTGACAGGGCTCACGAACACCGGGGAGCTGTTTTTT.